This entry lists 30 T cell receptor beta chains sequenced from one sample in a study of cytomegalovirus exposure and HLA in healthy donors. This PCR relied on a set of 60 Vbeta primers and 13 Jbeta primers. Using immunoSEQ multiplex PCR, the repertoire was profiled, and TCRdb retains in-frame clones only, with some absent. Among more than 95,000 clones listed, about 72% were seen once. The sequencing sample was made of PBMCs. Receptors originate from a man aged 50-60 years in good health and CMV-seropositive.

The rearrangement links TRBV9 to TRBJ2-5, with 9 bases matching TRBD2. Germline loops: CDR1 SGDLS, CDR2 YYNGEE. The J segment lost 5 bases and the V segment lost 4 bases, leaving 15 bases of the junction unmatched. The CDR3 loop spans 17 amino acids. The CDR3 nucleotides read TGTGCCAGCAGCCCTAGGGGCCCAGGGAGCGGGGGGGAGACCCAGTACTTC. As protein: CASSPRGPGSGGETQYF.

The chain employs TRBV11-2 and TRBJ2-1; 14 nucleotides align to TRBD2. Germline trimming cut 7 bases from V and 9 bases from J; bases unmatched to any gene: 8. The germline CDR1 and CDR2 sequences are SGHAT and FQNNGV. The CDR3 length is 15 residues. CDR3 sequence: CASTQTSGRAGEQFF. The CDR3, as DNA: TGTGCCAGCACCCAGACTAGCGGGAGGGCCGGTGAGCAGTTCTTC.

This clone came up a few times. V is TRBV19 and J is TRBJ2-3; D gene unclear. This CDR3 has 13 amino acids. Trimming left V 3 bases short and J 4 bases short, with 8 bases between. CDR1 and CDR2 from the germline V gene are LNHDA and SQIVND (reference sequence). DNA of the CDR3: TGTGCCAGTAGTATTCTAAGTTCAGATACGCAGTATTTT. Translating it yields CASSILSSDTQYF.

The chain employs TRBV11-3 and TRBJ2-7, with 10 bases aligning to TRBD2. Germline CDR1 is SGHNT and CDR2 is YENEEA. After removal of 5 bases from V and 2 bases from J, the junction contained 6 bases not matched to a gene. This CDR3 comprises 15 residues. CDR3 DNA sequence: TGTGCCAGCAGCCACCTAGCGGGGGAGGCCTACGAGCAGTACTTC. Translation: CASSHLAGEAYEQYF.

The chain links TRBV4-3 to TRBJ2-7; weak D call: TRBD2 (6 bases). V lost 6 bases and J 0 bases, leaving 18 bases between the germline ends. The CDR3 runs to 16 residues. Germline CDR1 LGHNA, CDR2 YSLEER. CDR3 nucleotide sequence: TGCGCCAGCAGTCCCGAACCGGGAGAAGGCTCCTACGAGCAGTACTTC. Protein sequence: CASSPEPGEGSYEQYF.

The genes are TRBV6-5 and TRBJ1-5, with TRBD1 matching 11 bases. The CDR3 covers 15 residues. Per the germline V gene, CDR1 is MNHEY and CDR2 is SVGAGI. V lost 5 bases, J lost 5 bases, and 5 bases stayed unmatched. CDR3 loop: CASSGGQGADQPQHF. CDR3 in DNA: TGTGCCAGCAGTGGAGGACAGGGGGCGGATCAGCCCCAGCATTTT.

The V and J genes are TRBV5-1 and TRBJ2-2; D perhaps matches TRBD1 (7 bases). V lost 0 bases to trimming and J lost 5 bases, with 8 bases between them. CDR1 is SGHRS and CDR2 is YFSETQ in the germline V gene. The CDR3 length is 14 residues. The CDR3 DNA sequence: TGCGCCAGCAGCTTGGCAGGGGGGACCGGGGAGCTGTTTTTT. Amino acid sequence: CASSLAGGTGELFF.

CDR3 in amino acids: CASSYSRTSGGNEQFF. CDR3 coding DNA: TGTGCCAGCAGTTACTCGAGGACTAGCGGGGGCAATGAGCAGTTCTTC. The rearrangement links TRBV6-5 to TRBJ2-1; TRBD2 agrees at 13 bases. The CDR3 runs 16 residues. CDR1 MNHEY and CDR2 SVGAGI come from the germline V gene. The ends lost 0 bases at V and 6 bases at J; junction bases unmatched: 2.

In nucleotides, the CDR3 is TGTGCCAGCAGTCCCTGGACTAGCGGGGGGGCTGAGCAGTTCTTC. It yields the protein CASSPWTSGGAEQFF. The J gene is TRBJ2-1, the V gene TRBV6-5; 15 bases line up with TRBD2. Germline trimming cut 5 bases from V and 9 bases from J; bases unmatched to any gene: 5. The CDR3 is made up of 15 amino acids. CDR1 is MNHEY, CDR2 SVGAGI, per germline.

The gene calls are TRBV6-4 and TRBJ2-2, with 9 bases identical to TRBD2. The CDR3 covers 15 residues. Germline V lookup: CDR1 MRHNA, CDR2 SNTAGT. With V trimmed by 3 bases and J by 1 base, 0 bases remained unmatched. The CDR3 here is CASSELAGNTGELFF. The CDR3 DNA reads as TGTGCCAGCAGTGAACTAGCGGGGAACACCGGGGAGCTGTTTTTT.

The CDR3 DNA reads as TGTGCCAGCAGTTTTAACAGGGGGCAATTTGGAGGCTACACCTTC. Protein sequence: CASSFNRGQFGGYTF. The chain recombines TRBV28 with TRBJ1-2; TRBD1 agrees at 9 bases. CDR1 is MDHEN and CDR2 is SYDVKM in the germline V gene. The CDR3 length is 15 residues. V trimming: 3 bases; J trimming: 8 bases; junction bases outside the gene matches: 10.

This clone was seen just once. The CDR3 coding sequence is TGTGCCACCCAGAGGACATCGTGGGAGACCCAGTACTTC. Translation: CATQRTSWETQYF. This chain joins TRBV14 and TRBJ2-5; possibly TRBD1 for D (5 bases). The CDR3 length is 13 residues. V dropped 10 bases and J dropped 5 bases, with 17 bases sitting between them. Germline lookup yields CDR1 SGHDN and CDR2 FVKESK.

The sample holds one count of this clone. This chain links TRBV18 with TRBJ1-2; weak D call: TRBD1 (6 bases). V lost 3 bases and J lost 1, with 12 bases in between. This CDR3 is built from 15 residues. The germline V gene encodes CDR1 KGHSH and CDR2 LQKENI. The CDR3 DNA sequence: TGTGCCAGCTCACCTTGGACAGACGATAACTATGGCTACACCTTC. Amino acids: CASSPWTDDNYGYTF.

The J gene is TRBJ1-1, the V gene TRBV5-1; maybe TRBD1 (6 bases). Germline CDR1 is SGHRS and CDR2 is YFSETQ. The CDR3 extends over 15 amino acids. The V end lost 4 bases, the J end lost 1 base, and 14 bases lay between the germline ends. The CDR3 coding sequence is TGCGCCAGCAGCGTCCAGGGGACGGGGAACACTGAAGCTTTCTTT. Translated, it gives CASSVQGTGNTEAFF.

The chain combines TRBV7-8 with TRBJ2-5; TRBD1 might be the D (7 bases). The J call may not be correct, given that the DNA end is closer to TRBJ2-7. The CDR3 length is 15 residues. Germline lookup yields CDR1 SGHVS and CDR2 FQNEAQ. This CDR3 reads CATQGGDRTPYEQYF. CDR3 DNA: TGTGCCACCCAGGGGGGCGACAGGACTCCCTACGAGCAGTACTTC.

This clone was seen a few times. The rearrangement joins TRBV7-9 to TRBJ1-4; no clear D. The CDR3 has 13 residues. Trimming shortened V by 3 bases and J by 4 bases, and 6 bases separated the two germline ends. Germline V gene data show CDR1 as SEHNR and CDR2 as FQNEAQ (reference sequence). The CDR3, as DNA: TGTGCCAGCAGCTTGGCCCTTAATGAAAAACTGTTTTTT. Translating it yields CASSLALNEKLFF.

The chain couples TRBV28 to TRBJ1-1, with TRBD1 as a possible D gene (5 bases). This CDR3 spans 13 amino acids. Germline V gives CDR1 MDHEN, CDR2 SYDVKM. V was cut by 8 bases and J by 4 bases, with 14 bases left in between. The CDR3 nucleotides are TGTGCCAGCGGGACTGGGATGGCCACTGAAGCTTTCTTT. Translated: CASGTGMATEAFF.

Only a few counts were recorded for this clone. The chain has TRBV28 and TRBJ1-2, with D perhaps matching TRBD1 (6 bases). The CDR3 sequence is 12 residues long. The germline gives CDR1 MDHEN, CDR2 SYDVKM. V shed 5 bases and J shed 11 bases, with 15 bases lying between them. The CDR3 spells CASSITQGSYTF. Written as DNA, the CDR3 is TGTGCCAGCAGTATAACCCAGGGGAGTTACACCTTC.

The CDR3 here is CASSLGFSEQFF. The CDR3 DNA reads TGTGCCAGCAGCTTAGGCTTTAGTGAGCAGTTCTTC. V usage is TRBV11-3 and J usage is TRBJ2-1; no clear D. Germline CDR1 is SGHNT and CDR2 is YENEEA. The CDR3 is 12 amino acids. Trimming took 1 base from V and 9 from J, leaving 7 bases between them. The whole variable domain, remainder taken from reference TRBV11-3 and TRBJ2-1, is EAGVVQSPRYKIIEKKQPVAFWCNPISGHNTLYWYLQNLGQGPELLIRYENEEAVDDSQLPKDRFSAERLKGVDSTLKIQPAELGDSAVYLCASSLGFSEQFFGPGTRLTVL.

V and J are TRBV7-8 and TRBJ1-5, with 8 bases identical to TRBD1. The junction had 6 bases not matched to a gene; V was cut back by 5 bases and J by 6 bases. There are 14 residues in the CDR3. Germline CDR1 reads SGHVS; CDR2 reads FQNEAQ. DNA of the CDR3: TGTGCCAGCAGCCTTACAGGGGGAACTCAGCCCCAGCATTTT. As protein: CASSLTGGTQPQHF.

This clone was recorded a few times. This rearrangement joins TRBV7-2 to TRBJ2-5; 8 nucleotides agree with TRBD1. The CDR3 length is 15 residues. Germline-derived CDR1 and CDR2 are SGHTA and FQGNSA. J was trimmed by 2 bases and V by 4 bases; bases with no gene match: 6. DNA for the CDR3: TGTGCCAGCAGCTCGGGACAGGTCGGTCAAGAGACCCAGTACTTC. This gives the protein CASSSGQVGQETQYF. The complete variable domain, with remaining parts taken from reference TRBV7-2 and TRBJ2-5, reads GAGVSQSPSNKVTEKGKDVELRCDPISGHTALYWYRQSLGQGLEFLIYFQGNSAPDKSGLPSDRFSAERTGGSVSTLTIQRTQQEDSAVYLCASSSGQVGQETQYFGPGTRLLVL.

The gene calls are TRBV7-2 and TRBJ1-4, with D tentatively TRBD1 (5 bases). V lost 5 bases to trimming and J lost 7 bases, with 8 bases between them. The CDR3 runs to 12 residues. Germline CDR1 and CDR2: SGHTA and FQGNSA. The CDR3: CASSPQGEKLFF. In DNA, the CDR3 is TGTGCCAGCAGCCCCCAGGGTGAAAAACTGTTTTTT.

This clone was recorded only once. The gene calls are TRBV19 and TRBJ2-7; 10 bases align to TRBD1. Germline assignment: CDR1 LNHDA and CDR2 SQIVND (reference sequence). J gave up 4 bases and V 6 bases, and 6 bases lay outside the gene matches. This CDR3 region has 14 residues. The DNA for the CDR3 is TGTGCCAGTAGCCTCCGGGACAGGGGTTACGAGCAGTACTTC. Residues: CASSLRDRGYEQYF.

The chain links TRBV7-8 to TRBJ2-3; a possible D gene is TRBD1 (5 bases). This CDR3 has 16 amino acids. The V end was cut by 5 bases, the J end by 4 bases, with 19 bases between. The V gene's germline CDR1 is SGHVS and CDR2 FQNEAQ. CDR3 loop: CASSLYPSDRPDTQYF. CDR3 in DNA: TGTGCCAGCAGCCTCTACCCCTCCGACAGACCAGATACGCAGTATTTT.

This sequence joins TRBV10-3 and TRBJ1-6, with TRBD1 matching over 8 bases. Germline CDR1 and CDR2: ENHRY and SYGVKD. The CDR3 covers 14 residues. V shed 10 bases, J shed 9 bases, and the junction held 11 bases outside the gene matches. The DNA for the CDR3 is TGTGCCACCAATCCGGGACAGGCTAGTTCACCCCTCCACTTT. Its protein is CATNPGQASSPLHF.

The sample holds one count of this clone. The rearrangement links TRBV4-3 to TRBJ2-7, with D possibly being TRBD1 (6 bases). CDR1 is LGHNA and CDR2 is YSLEER in the germline V gene. The V end lost 0 bases, the J end lost 3 bases, and 21 bases lay between the germline ends. The CDR3 extends over 18 amino acids. The CDR3 sequence is CASSQDVRTAYRDYEQYF. Here the CDR3 DNA reads TGCGCCAGCAGCCAAGATGTAAGGACAGCCTACCGCGACTACGAGCAGTACTTC.

There are a few counts of this clone. The CDR3 loop is CASSPPGRWGMNTEAFF. DNA for the CDR3: TGTGCCAGCTCACCACCCGGCAGGTGGGGCATGAACACTGAAGCTTTCTTT. This chain joins TRBV18 and TRBJ1-1; D is possibly TRBD1 (5 bases). V dropped 0 bases and J dropped 0 bases, with 14 bases sitting between them. The CDR3 spans 17 residues. The V gene's germline CDR1 is KGHSH and CDR2 LQKENI.

This clone was recorded a few times. The chain uses TRBV19 and TRBJ2-7, with TRBD1 matching over 7 bases. Germline V gene sequence: CDR1 LNHDA, CDR2 SQIVND (reference sequence). The CDR3 extends over 13 amino acids. V dropped 7 bases and J dropped 5; count of bases not matched to a gene: 8. This CDR3 reads CASTPTGWNEQYF. In DNA, the CDR3 is TGTGCCAGTACCCCGACAGGGTGGAACGAGCAGTACTTC.

This clone has just a few counts. A read error may produce the germline difference seen at one junction end. The J gene is TRBJ1-2, the V gene TRBV5-4; D might be TRBD1 (5 bases). The CDR3 spans 13 residues. CDR1 SGHNT and CDR2 YYREEE come from the germline V gene (reference sequence). The CDR3 sequence: CASSGGGDWVTNF. The CDR3 nucleotides are TGTGCCAGCAGCGGTGGGGGGGACTGGGTCACAAACTTC.

Written as DNA, the CDR3 is TGTGCCAGCAGCTCGGACAGAGCGGCCGGGGGGAATCAGCCCCAGCATTTT. It translates to CASSSDRAAGGNQPQHF. The V and J genes are TRBV5-6 and TRBJ1-5, with a possible D match to TRBD1 (6 bases). V dropped 3 bases and J dropped 4 bases, with 20 bases sitting between them. The CDR3 spans 17 residues. CDR1 SGHDT and CDR2 YYEEEE come from the germline V gene.